This TCR beta chain was retrieved from a study of T cells in Graves' hyperthyroidism and ophthalmopathy. Newly diagnosed hyperthyroidism, duration under 2 months, in patients aged 18 to 65. Regions amplified from RNA transcripts were the TCR beta CDR3 regions. Initially, a first-round RT-PCR of the TCR CDR3 employed the HTBI primer set. MiXCR, applied by TCRdb to the multiplex PCR reads, yields one record per CDR3 protein. The sample includes fewer than 600,000 distinct CDR3 sequences, over 13% of them seen just once. The specimen sequenced was blood. The receptor was isolated from a woman aged 18-29 years with Graves' hyperthyroidism.

CDR3 DNA: TGTGCCAGCAGTGGACCTAGCGGCCAAGAGACCCAGTACTTC. This translates into CASSGPSGQETQYF. The chain is built from TRBV11-3 and TRBJ2-5; 7 bases are a match to TRBD2. CDR1 is SGHNT and CDR2 is YENEEA in the germline V gene. V trimming: 6 bases; J trimming: 1 base; junction bases outside the gene matches: 5. This CDR3 is built from 14 residues.